This T cell receptor beta chain was recovered during a study of cytomegalovirus exposure and HLA in healthy donors. With 1 base removed from V and 0 bases from J, the gap between germline ends came to 13 bases. Germline V lookup: CDR1 SQVTM, CDR2 ANQGSEA. The CDR3 has 15 amino acids. TCRdb's copy holds only in-frame clones and misses some; the assay was immunoSEQ multiplex PCR. The sample consists of roughly 310,000 clones, nearly 90% of them appearing once. This TCR derives from a man aged 30 to 45 in good health and CMV-seronegative. The specimen sequenced was PBMCs. The chain recombines TRBV29-1 with TRBJ2-7; a possible D gene is TRBD1 (5 bases). Here the CDR3 DNA reads TGCAGCGTTGAAGGACTGGGGCGCGGCTCCTACGAGCAGTACTTC. Translated, it gives CSVEGLGRGSYEQYF.